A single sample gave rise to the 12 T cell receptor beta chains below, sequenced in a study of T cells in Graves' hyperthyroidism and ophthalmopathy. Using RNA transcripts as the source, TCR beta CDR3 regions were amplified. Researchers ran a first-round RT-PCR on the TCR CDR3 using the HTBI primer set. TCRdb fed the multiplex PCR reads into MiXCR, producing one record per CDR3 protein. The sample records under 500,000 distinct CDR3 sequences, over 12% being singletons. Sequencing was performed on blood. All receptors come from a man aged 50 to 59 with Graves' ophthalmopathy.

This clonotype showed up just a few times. In nucleotides, the CDR3 is TGTGCCAGCAGCGTTGGACAGGGGGCCCCCGGGGAGCTGTTTTTT. As protein: CASSVGQGAPGELFF. This sequence joins TRBV9 and TRBJ2-2; 11 bases are a match to TRBD1. After removal of 2 bases from V and 6 bases from J, the junction contained 3 bases not matched to a gene. The CDR3 runs to 15 residues. Germline CDR1 is SGDLS and CDR2 is YYNGEE.

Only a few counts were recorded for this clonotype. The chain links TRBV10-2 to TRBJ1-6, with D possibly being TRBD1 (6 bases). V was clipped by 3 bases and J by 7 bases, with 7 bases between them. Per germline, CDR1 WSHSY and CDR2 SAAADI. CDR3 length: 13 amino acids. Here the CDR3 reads CASSEGGNSPLHF. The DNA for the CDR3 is TGCGCCAGCAGTGAAGGGGGAAATTCACCCCTCCACTTT.

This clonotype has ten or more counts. DNA of the CDR3: TGTGCCAGCAGTTATGGACTAAGCGGGACTAGTGAGACCCAGTACTTC. Translated, it gives CASSYGLSGTSETQYF. The rearrangement links TRBV6-2 or TRBV6-3 to TRBJ2-5, with 8 bases fitting TRBD2. J lost 5 bases, V lost 3 bases, and 11 bases had no gene match. CDR1 MNHEY and CDR2 SVGEGT come from the germline V gene. The CDR3 sequence is 16 residues long.

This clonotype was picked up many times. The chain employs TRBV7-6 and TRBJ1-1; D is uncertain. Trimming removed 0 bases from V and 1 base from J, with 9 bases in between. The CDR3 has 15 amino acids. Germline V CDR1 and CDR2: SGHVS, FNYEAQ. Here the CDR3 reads CASSLAAGGNTEAFF. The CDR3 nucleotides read TGTGCCAGCAGCTTAGCTGCAGGTGGGAACACTGAAGCTTTCTTT. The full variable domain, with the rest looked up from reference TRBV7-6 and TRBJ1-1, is GAGVSQSPRYKVTKRGQDVALRCDPISGHVSLYWYRQALGQGPEFLTYFNYEAQQDKSGLPNDRFSAERPEGSISTLTIQRTEQRDSAMYRCASSLAAGGNTEAFFGQGTRLTVV.

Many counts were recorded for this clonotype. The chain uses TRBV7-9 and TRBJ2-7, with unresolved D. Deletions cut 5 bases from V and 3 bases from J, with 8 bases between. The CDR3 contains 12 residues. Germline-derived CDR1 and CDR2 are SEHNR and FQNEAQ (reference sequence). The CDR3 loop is CASSPGIYEQYF. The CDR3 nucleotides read TGTGCCAGCAGCCCCGGAATCTACGAGCAGTACTTC. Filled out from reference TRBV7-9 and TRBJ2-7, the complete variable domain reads DTGVSQNPRHKITKRGQNVTFRCDPISEHNRLYWYRQTLGQGPEFLTYFQNEAQLEKSRLLSDRFSAERPKGSFSTLEIQRTEQGDSAMYLCASSPGIYEQYFGPGTRLTVT.

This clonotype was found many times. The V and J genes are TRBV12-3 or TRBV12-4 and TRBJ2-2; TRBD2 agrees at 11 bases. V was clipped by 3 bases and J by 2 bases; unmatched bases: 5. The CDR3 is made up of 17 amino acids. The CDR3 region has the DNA TGTGCCAGCAGTTTTGAACTAGCGGGAGAAAACACCGGGGAGCTGTTTTTT. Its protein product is CASSFELAGENTGELFF.

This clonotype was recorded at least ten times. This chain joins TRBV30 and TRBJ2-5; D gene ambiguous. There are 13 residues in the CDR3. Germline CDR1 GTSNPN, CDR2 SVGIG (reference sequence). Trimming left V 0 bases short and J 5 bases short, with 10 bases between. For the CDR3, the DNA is TGTGCCTGGAGTGTTGGGTTCCGGGAGACCCAGTACTTC. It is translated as CAWSVGFRETQYF.

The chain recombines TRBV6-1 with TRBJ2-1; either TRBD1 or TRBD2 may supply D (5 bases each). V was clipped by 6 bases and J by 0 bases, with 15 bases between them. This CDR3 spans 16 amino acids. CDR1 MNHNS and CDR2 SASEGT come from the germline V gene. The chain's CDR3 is CASSKGAGSSYNEQFF. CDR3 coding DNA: TGTGCCAGCAGCAAAGGGGCAGGGAGCTCCTACAATGAGCAGTTCTTC.

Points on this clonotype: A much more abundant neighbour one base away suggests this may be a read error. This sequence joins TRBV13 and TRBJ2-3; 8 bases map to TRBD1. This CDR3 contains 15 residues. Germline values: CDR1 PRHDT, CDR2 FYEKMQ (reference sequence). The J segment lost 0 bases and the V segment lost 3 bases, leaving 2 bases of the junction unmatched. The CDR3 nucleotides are TGTGCCAGCAGCTTTCAGGGGGCGAGCACAGATACGCAGTATTTT. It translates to CASSFQGASTDTQYF.

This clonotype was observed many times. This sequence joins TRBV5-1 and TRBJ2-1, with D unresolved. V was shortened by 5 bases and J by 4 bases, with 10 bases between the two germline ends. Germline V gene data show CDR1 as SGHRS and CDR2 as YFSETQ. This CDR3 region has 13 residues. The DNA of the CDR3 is TGCGCCAGCAGGTCCGACACTTACAATGAGCAGTTCTTC. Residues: CASRSDTYNEQFF.

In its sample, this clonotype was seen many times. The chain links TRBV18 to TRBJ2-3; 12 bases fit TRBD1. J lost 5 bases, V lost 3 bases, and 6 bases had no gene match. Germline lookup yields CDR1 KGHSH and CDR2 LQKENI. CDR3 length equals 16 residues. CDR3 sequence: CASSPMGQGAGDTQYF. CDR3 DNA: TGTGCCAGCTCACCTATGGGACAGGGGGCCGGAGATACGCAGTATTTT.

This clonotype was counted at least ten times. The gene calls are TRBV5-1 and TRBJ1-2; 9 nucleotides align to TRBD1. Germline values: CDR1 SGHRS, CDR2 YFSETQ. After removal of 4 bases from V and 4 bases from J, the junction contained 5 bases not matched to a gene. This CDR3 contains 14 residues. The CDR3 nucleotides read TGCGCCAGCAGCCGGGACAGGGTGGCCTATGGCTACACCTTC. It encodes CASSRDRVAYGYTF.